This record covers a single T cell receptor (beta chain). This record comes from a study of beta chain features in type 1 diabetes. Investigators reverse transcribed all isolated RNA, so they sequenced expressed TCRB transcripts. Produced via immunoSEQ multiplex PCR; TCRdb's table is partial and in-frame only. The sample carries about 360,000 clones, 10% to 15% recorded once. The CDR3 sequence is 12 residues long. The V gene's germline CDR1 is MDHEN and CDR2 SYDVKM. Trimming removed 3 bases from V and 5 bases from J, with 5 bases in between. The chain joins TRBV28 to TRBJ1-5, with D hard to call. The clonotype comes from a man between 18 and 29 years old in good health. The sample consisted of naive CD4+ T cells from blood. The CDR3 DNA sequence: TGTGCCAGCAGTTTCGGGTATCAGCCCCAGCATTTT. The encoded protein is CASSFGYQPQHF.